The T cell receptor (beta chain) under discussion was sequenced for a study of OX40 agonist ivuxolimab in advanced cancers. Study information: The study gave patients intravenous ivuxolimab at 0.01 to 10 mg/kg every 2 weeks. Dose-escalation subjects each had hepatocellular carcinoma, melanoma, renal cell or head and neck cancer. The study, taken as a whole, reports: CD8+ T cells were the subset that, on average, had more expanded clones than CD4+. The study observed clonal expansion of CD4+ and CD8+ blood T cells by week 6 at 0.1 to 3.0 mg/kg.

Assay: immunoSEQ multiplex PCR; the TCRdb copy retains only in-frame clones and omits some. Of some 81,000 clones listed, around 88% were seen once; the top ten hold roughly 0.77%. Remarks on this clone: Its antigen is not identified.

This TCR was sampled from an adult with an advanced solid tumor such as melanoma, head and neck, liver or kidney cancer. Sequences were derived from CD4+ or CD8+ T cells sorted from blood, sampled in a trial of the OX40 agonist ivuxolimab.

CDR3 amino acids: CASSTRQGANTGELFF. The CDR3 DNA is TGTGCCAGCAGCACCCGACAGGGGGCAAACACCGGGGAGCTGTTTTTT. V gene TRBV9 combines with J gene TRBJ2-2; TRBD1 agrees at 10 bases. The ends lost 4 bases at V and 2 bases at J; junction bases unmatched: 5. Germline V CDR1 and CDR2: SGDLS, YYNGEE. The CDR3 spans 16 residues.